This TCR beta chain was captured in a study of T cells in localized non-small cell lung cancer. Sequencing used immunoSEQ multiplex PCR; TCRdb keeps in-frame clones, though not all of them. The sample records some 2,800 clones, around a third being singletons. General study points: Patients showing higher blood T cell density tended to see longer overall survival.

Germline loops: CDR1 SQVTM, CDR2 ANQGSEA. V was pared by 3 bases and J by 0 bases, with 11 bases between. The CDR3 spans 14 residues. A word on this clone: Its antigen is unidentified.

Sequencing was performed on normal lung tissue next to the tumor, taken before any cancer treatment. This chain uses TRBV29-1 with TRBJ1-1, with unresolved D. This TCR derives from a man between 40 and 69 years old with stage I lung adenocarcinoma. The CDR3 protein is CSVDSMRMNTEAFF. DNA for the CDR3: TGCAGCGTTGACAGTATGCGAATGAACACTGAAGCTTTCTTT.